One and the same sample provided the 12 T cell receptor beta chains below, sequenced in a study of blood T cell repertoires in COVID-19. Some clones are missing from TCRdb's copy, which holds only in-frame ones; the method was immunoSEQ multiplex PCR. The sample has tens of thousands of clones, 91% seen once. What was sequenced was peripheral blood. These receptors were obtained from a human donor with active COVID-19. The donor label of this sample is uncertain.

This chain links TRBV7-2 with TRBJ2-3, with 10 bases fitting TRBD2. The CDR3 has 17 residues. CDR1 and CDR2 from the germline V gene are SGHTA and FQGNSA. The J segment lost 0 bases and the V segment lost 5 bases, leaving 8 bases of the junction unmatched. DNA for the CDR3: TGTGCCAGCAGCCCGCGGACTAGCGGAGCCAGCACAGATACGCAGTATTTT. The encoded protein is CASSPRTSGASTDTQYF.

This clone has just one count. The rearrangement joins TRBV27 to TRBJ1-5, with D maybe TRBD1 (6 bases). V was pared by 6 bases and J by 0 bases, with 9 bases between. The CDR3 consists of 14 residues. Germline V gene lookup returns CDR1 MNHEY and CDR2 SMNVEV (reference sequence). CDR3 in amino acids: CASRLQGSNQPQHF. For the CDR3, the DNA is TGTGCCAGCAGACTACAGGGTAGCAATCAGCCCCAGCATTTT.

The chain employs TRBV7-3 and TRBJ2-2; D remains unclear. The ends were cut back, 2 bases at V and 6 bases at J, with 7 bases in the middle. Germline CDR1 is SGHTA and CDR2 is FQGTGA. CDR3 size: 13 residues. The CDR3 sequence: CASSLELPGELFF. The CDR3 DNA reads as TGTGCCAGCAGCTTAGAGTTACCCGGGGAGCTGTTTTTT.

This clone was counted once. V is TRBV7-2 and J is TRBJ1-4; D remains ambiguous. The germline V and J ends were trimmed by 1 base and 7 bases, with 4 bases remaining between them. CDR1 is SGHTA, CDR2 FQGNSA, per germline. The CDR3 has 12 amino acids. The CDR3 here is CASSLVREKLFF. Written as DNA, the CDR3 is TGTGCCAGCAGCTTAGTTCGTGAAAAACTGTTTTTT.

In this sample, this clone turned up once. The chain employs TRBV6-5 and TRBJ2-2; unclear D gene. The CDR3 runs to 13 residues. Per the germline V gene, CDR1 is MNHEY and CDR2 is SVGAGI. Trimming stripped 6 bases from V and 6 bases from J, with 11 bases between. Written as DNA, the CDR3 is TGTGCCAGCAGCGGAGTAGCCTCCGGGGAGCTGTTTTTT. Amino acids: CASSGVASGELFF.

The chain joins TRBV9 to TRBJ1-1; 11 bases map to TRBD1. CDR3 length: 17 amino acids. Per the germline V gene, CDR1 is SGDLS and CDR2 is YYNGEE. The V and J ends lost 3 bases and 3 bases, in that order; junction bases with no gene match: 10. CDR3 sequence reads: CASSGRGQGDPDTEAFF. The CDR3 nucleotides are TGTGCCAGCAGCGGCCGGGGACAGGGGGATCCGGACACTGAAGCTTTCTTT.

The chain links TRBV6-2 or TRBV6-3 to TRBJ2-1; TRBD2 agrees at 9 bases. This CDR3 is 14 amino acids long. J lost 9 bases, V lost 6 bases, and 9 bases had no gene match. Germline-derived CDR1 and CDR2 are MNHEY and SVGEGT. CDR3 nucleotides: TGTGCCAGCAGCGTAGCGGGAGTCTTCACTGAGCAGTTCTTC. It codes for CASSVAGVFTEQFF.

The CDR3 spells CASRTGEGGYTF. DNA for the CDR3: TGCGCCAGCAGGACAGGGGAGGGGGGCTACACCTTC. The chain combines TRBV10-2 with TRBJ1-2; TRBD1 aligns across 8 bases. Germline assignment: CDR1 WSHSY and CDR2 SAAADI. The CDR3 consists of 12 residues. V trimming: 6 bases; J trimming: 8 bases; junction bases outside the gene matches: 5.

This clone was found once. The V call is TRBV9, the J call TRBJ2-1; 9 bases agree with TRBD1. The germline gives CDR1 SGDLS, CDR2 YYNGEE. With 2 bases clipped from V and 4 bases from J, the junction kept 4 bases outside the gene matches. This CDR3 has 15 residues. CDR3 in DNA: TGTGCCAGCAGCGTCGGACAGGGGAGATACAATGAGCAGTTCTTC. Its translation is CASSVGQGRYNEQFF.

The chain combines TRBV5-4 with TRBJ2-5; D is perhaps TRBD1 (6 bases). The CDR3 is 15 residues long. Germline-derived CDR1 and CDR2 are SGHNT and YYREEE (reference sequence). The V and J ends lost 4 bases and 5 bases respectively, with 18 bases between them. Here the CDR3 reads CASSPRTVGTETQYF. In DNA form, the CDR3 reads TGTGCCAGCAGCCCCCGGACAGTGGGTACCGAGACCCAGTACTTC. The variable domain in full, completed from reference TRBV5-4 and TRBJ2-5, reads ETGVTQSPTHLIKTRGQQVTLRCSSQSGHNTVSWYQQALGQGPQFIFQYYREEENGRGNFPPRFSGLQFPNYSSELNVNALELDDSALYLCASSPRTVGTETQYFGPGTRLLVL.

The V call is TRBV9, the J call TRBJ2-1, with 10 bases identical to TRBD2. Losses at the gene ends were 1 base for V and 8 bases for J; bases not matched to a gene: 6. Per germline, CDR1 SGDLS and CDR2 YYNGEE. The CDR3 extends over 15 amino acids. The CDR3 coding sequence is TGTGCCAGCAGCGTAAGCGGGAGGGCCCTGGATGAGCAGTTCTTC. Translating it yields CASSVSGRALDEQFF. Based on the CDR3 plus reference TRBV9 and TRBJ2-1, the full variable domain is DSGVTQTPKHLITATGQRVTLRCSPRSGDLSVYWYQQSLDQGLQFLIQYYNGEERAKGNILERFSAQQFPDLHSELNLSSLELGDSALYFCASSVSGRALDEQFFGPGTRLTVL.

The chain has TRBV9 and TRBJ2-5; 7 bases are a match to TRBD2. The CDR3 contains 15 residues. Germline V gives CDR1 SGDLS, CDR2 YYNGEE. Trimming removed 0 bases from V and 5 bases from J; junction bases left unmatched: 7. The CDR3 reads CASSVAAGEAETQYF. The CDR3 bases are TGTGCCAGCAGCGTAGCGGCGGGAGAAGCGGAGACCCAGTACTTC. Together with reference TRBV9 and TRBJ2-5, the CDR3 gives the full variable domain: DSGVTQTPKHLITATGQRVTLRCSPRSGDLSVYWYQQSLDQGLQFLIQYYNGEERAKGNILERFSAQQFPDLHSELNLSSLELGDSALYFCASSVAAGEAETQYFGPGTRLLVL.